One and the same sample provided the 24 T cell receptor beta chains below, sequenced in a study of shared clonotypes between healthy human individuals. Sequencing used immunoSEQ multiplex PCR; TCRdb keeps in-frame clones, though not all of them. The data show approximately 1.1 million clones, 78% seen once. The sample taken for sequencing was memory CD4+ T cells from PBMCs. The sample's subset: CD45RA-negative fraction. Receptors were obtained from a man aged 18 to 29 in good health. Some clones in this sample may be carry-over from other donors' samples.

This rearrangement joins TRBV6-1 to TRBJ1-2, with D unclear. Germline values: CDR1 MNHNS, CDR2 SASEGT. The CDR3 contains 13 residues. V dropped 3 bases and J dropped 2 bases, with 7 bases sitting between them. The CDR3 nucleotides read TGTGCCAGCAGTGACTACCCGAACTATGGCTACACCTTC. It translates to CASSDYPNYGYTF.

The chain employs TRBV9 and TRBJ2-6; 9 positions match TRBD1. Germline V gives CDR1 SGDLS, CDR2 YYNGEE. The CDR3 spans 17 residues. V dropped 4 bases and J dropped 0; count of bases not matched to a gene: 5. This chain's CDR3 is CASSPDRGNSGANVLTF. The CDR3 DNA reads as TGTGCCAGCAGCCCGGACAGGGGCAACTCTGGGGCCAACGTCCTGACTTTC.

The V and J genes are TRBV11-2 and TRBJ2-1, with D perhaps TRBD1 (5 bases). Per the germline V gene, CDR1 is SGHAT and CDR2 is FQNNGV. CDR3 length: 16 amino acids. The V and J ends lost 1 base and 6 bases respectively, with 16 bases between them. The CDR3 protein is CASSLGVGAFRNEQFF. The CDR3 DNA reads as TGTGCCAGCAGCTTAGGGGTAGGGGCTTTCCGCAATGAGCAGTTCTTC.

The chain joins TRBV5-5 to TRBJ2-5; 10 bases align to TRBD1. The CDR3 consists of 16 residues. CDR1 is SGHKS and CDR2 is YYEKEE in the germline V gene (reference sequence). V lost 4 bases and J lost 2; bases outside the gene matches: 8. The CDR3 DNA sequence: TGTGCCAGCAGCGAGGACAGGGGGGTAGTTCAAGAGACCCAGTACTTC. Translation: CASSEDRGVVQETQYF.

The chain employs TRBV11-3 and TRBJ2-1, with 12 bases fitting TRBD2. This CDR3 has 14 amino acids. Germline-derived CDR1 and CDR2 are SGHNT and YENEEA. V lost 6 bases and J lost 9; bases outside the gene matches: 6. The CDR3 reads CASSHASGRGEQFF. The DNA of the CDR3 is TGTGCCAGCAGTCATGCTAGCGGGAGGGGTGAGCAGTTCTTC.

This clone was detected a few times. The chain couples TRBV2 to TRBJ1-2; 9 bases align to TRBD1. This CDR3 is built from 13 residues. V was clipped by 5 bases and J by 8 bases; unmatched bases: 6. Germline CDR1 is SNHLY and CDR2 is FYNNEI. The CDR3 DNA follows: TGTGCCAGCAGTATACAGGGGGCAGAAGGCTACACCTTC. Residues: CASSIQGAEGYTF.

This chain joins TRBV2 and TRBJ1-2; TRBD1 matches 9 bases. Germline lookup yields CDR1 SNHLY and CDR2 FYNNEI. Germline trimming cut 6 bases from V and 7 bases from J; bases unmatched to any gene: 6. This CDR3 is built from 13 residues. CDR3 in amino acids: CASSPGQGSGYTF. The CDR3 nucleotides read TGTGCCAGCAGCCCGGGACAGGGAAGTGGCTACACCTTC.

This clone turned up a few times. The chain links TRBV9 to TRBJ1-1; D is unclear. The CDR3 consists of 13 residues. Per germline, CDR1 SGDLS and CDR2 YYNGEE. V lost 2 bases to trimming and J lost 5 bases, with 10 bases between them. CDR3: CASSVWGGTEAFF. CDR3 DNA sequence: TGTGCCAGCAGCGTTTGGGGTGGGACTGAAGCTTTCTTT. The entire variable domain, with the rest obtained from reference TRBV9 and TRBJ1-1, is as follows: DSGVTQTPKHLITATGQRVTLRCSPRSGDLSVYWYQQSLDQGLQFLIQYYNGEERAKGNILERFSAQQFPDLHSELNLSSLELGDSALYFCASSVWGGTEAFFGQGTRLTVV.

The V and J genes are TRBV5-4 and TRBJ1-3, with D hard to call. Trimming removed 4 bases at V and 4 bases at J, with 6 bases between. The length of the CDR3 is 12 residues. The germline gives CDR1 SGHNT, CDR2 YYREEE (reference sequence). The CDR3 reads CASSTPGNTIYF. CDR3 nucleotide sequence: TGTGCCAGCAGCACACCAGGAAACACCATATATTTT.

This clone occurred once. The rearrangement links TRBV11-2 to TRBJ1-2; D is unclear. The CDR3 covers 14 residues. Trimming cost V 4 bases and J 8 bases, with 17 bases left between them. In germline, CDR1 is SGHAT, CDR2 FQNNGV. The CDR3 bases are TGTGCCAGCAGCTCCCCCCGGGGAGGGAACGGCTACACCTTC. This translates into CASSSPRGGNGYTF.

J is TRBJ2-1 and V is TRBV29-1; TRBD1 matches 10 bases. Trimming cost V 6 bases and J 9 bases; bases outside gene matches: 8. CDR1 and CDR2 (germline): SQVTM, ANQGSEA. This CDR3 is built from 13 residues. This CDR3 reads CSVPGTGVGEQFF. CDR3 DNA sequence: TGCAGCGTACCCGGGACAGGGGTTGGTGAGCAGTTCTTC.

The chain joins TRBV5-5 to TRBJ1-1; TRBD1 matches at 7 bases. Germline trimming cut 5 bases from V and 5 bases from J; bases unmatched to any gene: 6. The germline gives CDR1 SGHKS, CDR2 YYEKEE (reference sequence). The CDR3 contains 13 residues. The CDR3 nucleotides are TGTGCCAGCAGTCCTACAGGGGTTACTGAAGCTTTCTTT. It translates to CASSPTGVTEAFF.

This clone appeared once. This chain links TRBV29-1 with TRBJ2-1; 8 nucleotides line up with TRBD2. Trimming at V came to 4 bases and at J to 6 bases, leaving 8 bases not matched to a gene. CDR1 and CDR2 (germline): SQVTM, ANQGSEA. The CDR3 is made up of 14 amino acids. The CDR3 protein is CSVASGSGANEQFF. The CDR3, as DNA: TGCAGCGTTGCCAGCGGGAGCGGAGCCAATGAGCAGTTCTTC.

The chain recombines TRBV19 with TRBJ1-5, with 7 positions matching TRBD1. The CDR3 spans 15 residues. Germline CDR1 is LNHDA and CDR2 is SQIVND (reference sequence). The V gene end was trimmed by 6 bases and the J gene end by 5 bases; junction bases not matched to a gene: 10. The CDR3 is CASRPTGARDQPQHF. CDR3 nucleotides: TGTGCCAGTAGACCCACAGGGGCGCGAGATCAGCCCCAGCATTTT.

This chain joins TRBV7-2 and TRBJ1-4, with 9 bases matching TRBD1. V lost 1 base and J lost 5; bases outside the gene matches: 5. The CDR3 runs to 16 residues. CDR1 and CDR2 (germline): SGHTA, FQGNSA. CDR3 loop: CASSLDWTGVNEKLFF. The CDR3 nucleotides read TGTGCCAGCAGCTTAGATTGGACAGGGGTGAATGAAAAACTGTTTTTT. Full variable domain (remainder filled in from reference TRBV7-2 and TRBJ1-4): GAGVSQSPSNKVTEKGKDVELRCDPISGHTALYWYRQSLGQGLEFLIYFQGNSAPDKSGLPSDRFSAERTGGSVSTLTIQRTQQEDSAVYLCASSLDWTGVNEKLFFGSGTQLSVL.

The V call is TRBV27, the J call TRBJ2-1; possibly TRBD1 or TRBD2 for D (5 bases each). V lost 1 base to trimming and J lost 9 bases, with 13 bases between them. The CDR3 consists of 14 residues. CDR1 is MNHEY, CDR2 SMNVEV, per germline (reference sequence). CDR3 sequence: CASSLFGKTGEQFF. CDR3 sequence (DNA): TGTGCCAGCAGTTTATTCGGGAAAACAGGTGAGCAGTTCTTC.

A few counts support this clone. Its ends do not fully match the called genes, so a read error is possible. The rearrangement uses TRBV28 and TRBJ1-4, with 12 bases that match TRBD1. The CDR3 extends over 16 amino acids. Germline V gene sequence: CDR1 MDHEN, CDR2 SYDVKM. In DNA form, the CDR3 reads TGCGCATCGGGACAGGGGGCAAACGGTTGGGGTGAAAAACTGTTTTTT. Protein: CASGQGANGWGEKLFF.

The chain is built from TRBV4-1 and TRBJ2-2, with D unresolved. This CDR3 is 15 amino acids long. The V end lost 2 bases, the J end lost 6 bases, and 13 bases lay between the germline ends. The germline V gene encodes CDR1 MGHRA and CDR2 YSYEKL. The CDR3 here is CASSQPRQTSGELFF. Here the CDR3 DNA reads TGCGCCAGCAGCCAACCTAGACAAACGTCCGGGGAGCTGTTTTTT.

The genes are TRBV2 and TRBJ2-7; 11 bases fit TRBD2. The CDR3 consists of 16 residues. The V gene's germline CDR1 is SNHLY and CDR2 FYNNEI. Germline trimming cut 4 bases from V and 2 bases from J; bases unmatched to any gene: 7. The CDR3 region is CASSVERLAGTYEQYF. CDR3 bases: TGTGCCAGCAGTGTCGAGAGACTAGCGGGAACCTACGAGCAGTACTTC.

With respect to this clone: Other DNA sequences from this sample encode an identical CDR3 as well. The chain uses TRBV18 and TRBJ1-1; no clear D gene. V was pared by 3 bases and J by 2 bases, with 7 bases between. Germline V CDR1 and CDR2: KGHSH, LQKENI. The CDR3 sequence is 13 residues long. The CDR3 region is CASSPPGNTEAFF. Written as DNA, the CDR3 is TGTGCCAGCTCACCCCCGGGAAACACTGAAGCTTTCTTT.

DNA for the CDR3: TGTGCCAGCAGTTCAACCTTCTCTGGAAACACCATATATTTT. Translating it yields CASSSTFSGNTIYF. V is TRBV28 and J is TRBJ1-3; D remains unclear. CDR3 length equals 14 residues. CDR1 and CDR2 from the germline V gene are MDHEN and SYDVKM. Trimming removed 4 bases from V and 0 bases from J, with 7 bases in between.

V is TRBV4-2 and J is TRBJ1-3; TRBD1 matches at 10 bases. J lost 3 bases, V lost 1 base, and 6 bases had no gene match. CDR3 length: 17 residues. CDR1 is LGHNA and CDR2 is YNFKEQ in the germline V gene. In DNA form, the CDR3 reads TGTGCCAGCAGCCAAGCCGGGACAGGGGTTTTTGGAAACACCATATATTTT. Encoded protein: CASSQAGTGVFGNTIYF.

This clone was counted a single time. The chain has TRBV5-1 and TRBJ2-1; TRBD2 matches 8 bases. J was trimmed by 4 bases and V by 0 bases; bases with no gene match: 6. The CDR3 length is 16 residues. Germline V lookup: CDR1 SGHRS, CDR2 YFSETQ. CDR3 bases: TGCGCCAGCAGCTTGGTTATCAGCGGGAGATACAATGAGCAGTTCTTC. Translated, it gives CASSLVISGRYNEQFF.

The chain uses TRBV7-2 and TRBJ1-2, with a possible D match to TRBD1 (5 bases). Germline V lookup: CDR1 SGHTA, CDR2 FQGNSA. V was pared by 0 bases and J by 11 bases, with 19 bases between. This CDR3 region has 15 residues. The CDR3, as DNA: TGTGCCAGCAGCTTAGCGGGAGGGGCCAGAGTTTCTTACACCTTC. The encoded protein is CASSLAGGARVSYTF.